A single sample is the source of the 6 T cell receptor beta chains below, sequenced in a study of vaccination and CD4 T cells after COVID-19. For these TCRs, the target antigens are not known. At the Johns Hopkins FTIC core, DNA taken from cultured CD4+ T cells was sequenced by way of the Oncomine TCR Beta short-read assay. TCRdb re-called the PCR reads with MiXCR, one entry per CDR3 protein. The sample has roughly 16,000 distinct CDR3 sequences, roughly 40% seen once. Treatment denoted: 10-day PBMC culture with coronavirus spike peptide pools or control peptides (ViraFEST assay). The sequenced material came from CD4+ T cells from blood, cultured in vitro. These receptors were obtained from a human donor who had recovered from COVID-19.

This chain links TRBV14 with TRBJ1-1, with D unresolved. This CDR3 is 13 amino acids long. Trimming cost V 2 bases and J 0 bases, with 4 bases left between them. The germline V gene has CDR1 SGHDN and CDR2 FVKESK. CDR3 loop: CASSQTLNTEAFF. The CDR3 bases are TGTGCCAGCAGCCAAACACTGAACACTGAAGCTTTCTTT. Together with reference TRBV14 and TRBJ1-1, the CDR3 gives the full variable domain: EAGVTQFPSHSVIEKGQTVTLRCDPISGHDNLYWYRRVMGKEIKFLLHFVKESKQDESGMPNNRFLAERTGGTYSTLKVQPAELEDSGVYFCASSQTLNTEAFFGQGTRLTVV.

The CDR3 here is CASSSYEQYF. The CDR3 DNA is TGTGCCAGCAGCTCGTACGAGCAGTACTTC. The rearrangement joins TRBV11-2 to TRBJ2-7; D gene ambiguous. Trimming shortened V by 4 bases and J by 4 bases, and 2 bases separated the two germline ends. The CDR3 loop spans 10 amino acids. Per germline, CDR1 SGHAT and CDR2 FQNNGV. Using reference TRBV11-2 and TRBJ2-7 for the parts outside the CDR3, the full variable domain is EAGVAQSPRYKIIEKRQSVAFWCNPISGHATLYWYQQILGQGPKLLIQFQNNGVVDDSQLPKDRFSAERLKGVDSTLKIQPAKLEDSAVYLCASSSYEQYFGPGTRLTVT.

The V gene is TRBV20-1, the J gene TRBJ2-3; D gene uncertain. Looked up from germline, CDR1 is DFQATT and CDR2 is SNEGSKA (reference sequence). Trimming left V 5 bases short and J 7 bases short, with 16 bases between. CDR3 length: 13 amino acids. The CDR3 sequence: CSAYTLGFHTQYF. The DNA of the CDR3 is TGCAGTGCTTATACCTTGGGTTTTCATACGCAGTATTTT.

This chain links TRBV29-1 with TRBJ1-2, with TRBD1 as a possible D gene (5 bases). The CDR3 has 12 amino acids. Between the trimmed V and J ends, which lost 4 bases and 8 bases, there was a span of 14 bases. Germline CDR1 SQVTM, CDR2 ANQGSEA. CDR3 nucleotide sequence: TGCAGCGTTGTCAGGGACGATAGGGGCTACACCTTC. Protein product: CSVVRDDRGYTF.

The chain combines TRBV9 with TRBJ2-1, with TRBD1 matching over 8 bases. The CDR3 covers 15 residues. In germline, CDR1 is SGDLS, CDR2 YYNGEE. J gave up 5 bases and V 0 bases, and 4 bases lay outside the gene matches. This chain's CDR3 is CASSVDQGANNEQFF. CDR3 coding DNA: TGTGCCAGCAGCGTAGATCAGGGGGCCAACAATGAGCAGTTCTTC.

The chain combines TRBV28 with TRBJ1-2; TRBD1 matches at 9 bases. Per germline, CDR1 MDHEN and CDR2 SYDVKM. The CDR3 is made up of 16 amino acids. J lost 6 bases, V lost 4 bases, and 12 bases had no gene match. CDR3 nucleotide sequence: TGTGCCAGCAGTTATATCCGCCCCGACAGGGGGAATGGCTACACCTTC. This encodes CASSYIRPDRGNGYTF.